The entry that follows covers one T cell receptor (beta chain) sequence. The sample originates from a study of blood T cell repertoires in COVID-19. Study-wide context: Samples came from the United States, Italy and Spain, spanning acute and convalescent COVID-19. Sources were T cells, B-cell-depleted T cells, or PBMCs; the material itself was cDNA or gDNA.

Per the authors' pipeline: By means of reference gene primer amplification, nucleated cell counts were estimated. TCRdb's copy holds only in-frame clones and misses some; the assay was immunoSEQ multiplex PCR. That table supplies the V and J calls and clone size; D and trimming were determined from the DNA. The sample shows around 140,000 clones, roughly 80% of them seen only once. CDR3 length: 16 residues. CDR1 LNHDA and CDR2 SQIVND come from the germline V gene (reference sequence). The V gene end was trimmed by 5 bases and the J gene end by 6 bases; junction bases not matched to a gene: 11. The J gene is TRBJ1-5, the V gene TRBV19; 9 bases line up with TRBD1. Sequenced sample: peripheral blood. This receptor was identified in a human donor in a cohort sampled during active COVID-19. The CDR3 DNA follows: TGTGCCAGTAGTCCGTGGACAGGGGTAGTTAGTCAGCCCCAGCATTTT. This sequence encodes CASSPWTGVVSQPQHF.